The rows below give T cell receptor beta chains drawn from one sample of a study of shared clonotypes between healthy human individuals. Sequenced by immunoSEQ multiplex PCR; TCRdb stores in-frame clones only, minus some. The sample has roughly 2,300,000 clones; 85% to 95% are singletons. Input material: naive CD4+ T cells from PBMCs. The receptor set was obtained from a man aged 18 to 30 in good health. Some clones in this sample may be carry-over from other donors' samples. Each CDR3 is given with its conserved first and last residue.

v_gene: TRBV6-4
CDR3aa: CASVNSQNQPQHF

v_gene: TRBV5-1
CDR3aa: CASSPRTGVGYTF

v_gene: TRBV5-1
CDR3aa: CASSAMRRGYEQYF

v_gene: TRBV28
CDR3aa: CASSLRGGGTTEAFF

v_gene: TRBV7-7
CDR3aa: CASSPRLGLAGGGMETQYF

v_gene: TRBV5-1
CDR3aa: CASSPPGGTYNEQFF

v_gene: TRBV21-1
CDR3aa: CASSKVGGRAETQYF

v_gene: TRBV21-1
CDR3aa: CASSKVVELSAPTDTQYF

v_gene: TRBV2
CDR3aa: CASTIIAGAYNEQFF

v_gene: TRBV30
CDR3aa: CAWSVGLAGVHYGYTF

v_gene: TRBV4-1
CDR3aa: CASSQGPARTGAYEQYF

v_gene: TRBV18
CDR3aa: CASSPGNSGNTIYF

v_gene: TRBV7-2
CDR3aa: CASSSYRQSGETQYF

v_gene: TRBV4-3
CDR3aa: CASSQEGRGTEAFF

v_gene: TRBV7-7
CDR3aa: CASSPGETQYF

v_gene: TRBV19
CDR3aa: CASSDVEGQPQHF

v_gene: TRBV7-9
CDR3aa: CASSREADTQYF

v_gene: TRBV19
CDR3aa: CASRSPEGYETQYF

v_gene: TRBV6-5
CDR3aa: CASSMSSSNQPQHF

v_gene: TRBV10-3
CDR3aa: CAIRQNTEAFF

v_gene: TRBV19
CDR3aa: CASSMVGGNQPQHF

v_gene: TRBV18
CDR3aa: CASSPLPGSNQPQHF

v_gene: TRBV19
CDR3aa: CASGAGLWTSGGSSYEQYF

v_gene: TRBV5-1
CDR3aa: CASSPETYGYTF

v_gene: TRBV11-1
CDR3aa: CASSLGDRGSKNIQYF

v_gene: TRBV9
CDR3aa: CASSGPGRGAATGNTIYF

v_gene: TRBV7-7
CDR3aa: CASSLAGDGEETQYF

v_gene: TRBV7-2
CDR3aa: CASSRQGAYNEQFF

v_gene: TRBV5-1
CDR3aa: CASSLAGMLGTEAFF

v_gene: TRBV9
CDR3aa: CASSVAFGPEQYF

v_gene: TRBV4-2
CDR3aa: CASSQDSKGVRQETQYF

v_gene: TRBV4-1
CDR3aa: CASSQGLAGWGQETQYF

v_gene: TRBV7-2
CDR3aa: CASSSSLRNTEAFF

v_gene: TRBV7-3
CDR3aa: CASSPSVPGELFF

v_gene: TRBV30
CDR3aa: CAWSTAGKDTQYF

v_gene: TRBV4-2
CDR3aa: CASSQVGEGGPGFYEQYF

v_gene: TRBV7-2
CDR3aa: CASSSGRTSYEQYF

v_gene: TRBV5-1
CDR3aa: CARRTSGRNEQFF

v_gene: TRBV5-1
CDR3aa: CASSLLTGGSITEAFF

v_gene: TRBV5-1
CDR3aa: CASSPLPLAGAYNEQFF

v_gene: TRBV6-1
CDR3aa: CASSGRGPVPGYGYTF

v_gene: TRBV2
CDR3aa: CASKVDRGYEQYF